This T cell receptor (beta chain) was captured by sequencing in a study of blood T cell repertoires in COVID-19. Assay used: immunoSEQ multiplex PCR; TCRdb lists only in-frame clones, some missing. The table records 140,000 or so clones, under 85% of them present only once. V was clipped by 1 base and J by 3 bases, with 3 bases between them. The CDR3 covers 13 residues. CDR1 and CDR2 (germline): LGHDT, YNNKEL (reference sequence). This clone has only a few counts. Sample: PBMCs or T cells enriched from blood (not recorded which). This sequence was found in a young woman who had been exposed to COVID-19. The chain carries TRBV3-1 (or the pseudogene TRBV3-2) and TRBJ2-2; D remains unclear. CDR3 protein: CASSQADTGELFF. The CDR3 nucleotides read TGTGCCAGCAGCCAAGCTGACACCGGGGAGCTGTTTTTT.